This T cell receptor (beta chain) was identified in a study of regulatory T cells in long-lasting Graves disease. Study-wide context: Antithyroid drugs had been taken under 3 months by newly diagnosed Graves' patients.

V was cut by 5 bases and J by 2 bases, with 12 bases left in between. The germline V gene has CDR1 GTSNPN and CDR2 SVGIG (reference sequence). This CDR3 is built from 13 residues. Study-level findings and limits: Newly diagnosed Graves' patients exceeded persistent ones in TCR diversity.

This clonotype was observed many times. Its antigen is as yet unknown. To make TCR beta libraries, researchers used iRepertoire HTBI primers and Arm-PCR of CDR3 regions. Authors' analysis steps: Spanning all samples, the identified segments comprised 60 to 80 TRBV and 14 to 15 TRBJ. TCRdb ran MiXCR on the multiplex PCR reads and lists one entry per CDR3 protein. These V and J calls originate from TCRdb's pipeline instead of the authors' own analysis. The sample holds around 400,000 distinct CDR3 sequences, 12% seen once. Sample time point: newly diagnosed GD, antithyroid drugs for less than 3 months. PBMCs provided the RNA from which the TCR library was made. An endocrinology department located in Xi'an, China, was where the patients came from. The data were also submitted as part of a second study, on T cells in Graves' hyperthyroidism and ophthalmopathy.

Sample: peripheral blood mononuclear cells (PBMCs), taken at new diagnosis, from a patient treated with antithyroid drugs. The chain uses TRBV30 and TRBJ1-2; no clear D. The clonotype originates from a woman aged 18-35 years with Graves disease. CDR3 DNA sequence: TGTGCCTGGGACTTGGGCCTCAACTATGGCTACACCTTC. It encodes CAWDLGLNYGYTF.